This T cell receptor beta chain was sequenced during a study of T cell repertoires in cytomegalovirus infection (dated by TCRdb to the late 2010s). Background for the entire study: Donor HLA type was relevant to the analysis, because carriage of CMV infection together with the matching HLA type was indicated by public TCR beta signatures.

Study-level results and caveats: In both this cohort and an independent approximately 350-donor cohort, the cumulative frequency of public TCR beta family members distinguished carriers of CMV infection plus the relevant HLA type. The ex vivo response was dominated by HLA-C-restricted CMV-specific TCR beta clonotypes, which also provided the single most frequent clonotype in two of eight donors.

Trimming at the junction amounts to 2 bases on V and 6 bases on J, and the germline ends lie 13 bases apart. The CDR3 contains 15 residues, cysteine and phenylalanine counted. The DNA shown is the 45-base CDR3, in frame from base 1. The germline V gene (reference sequence) sets CDR1 to SEHNR and CDR2 to FQNEAQ. This clonotype was found many times. What this receptor recognizes is not known. No quality values exist for individual bases; no much larger clone is one base distant. Sequenced using an Illumina HiSeq 1500. TCRdb reprocessing: public reads trimmed at Q25 with fastp, clones called with MiXCR, in-frame beta chains kept. CDR3 protein sequences are deduplicated, and each keeps its most common genes and DNA. The sample contains roughly 280,000 distinct CDR3 sequences, around 13% of them found a single time. The biggest ten clones account for around 8.1% of the sample.

The sequenced sample was PBMCs. The V and J genes are TRBV7-9 and TRBJ2-2; the D gene assignment is ambiguous. The TCR was taken from a human donor in good health (CMV status not recorded). Some clones in this sample may be carry-over from other donors' samples. The CDR3 protein: CASSLSASSAGELFF. The base sequence is TGTGCCAGCAGCTTATCCGCCTCGAGCGCCGGGGAGCTGTTTTTT.